These 21 T cell receptor beta chains were all obtained from the same sample, sequenced in a study of technical replicates of blood from a handful of donors. Some clones are missing from TCRdb's copy, which holds only in-frame ones; the method was immunoSEQ multiplex PCR. The sample lists tens of thousands of clones; approximately 90% were seen once. Specimen: T cells isolated from PBMCs. The receptor source for this set is a human donor in good health.

The gene calls are TRBV5-1 and TRBJ2-7; D is unresolved. The V gene lost 4 bases and the J gene lost 0 bases, with 11 bases spanning the gap. CDR1 is SGHRS, CDR2 YFSETQ, per germline. The CDR3 extends over 14 amino acids. The CDR3 spells CASSAPGTSYEQYF. The DNA for the CDR3 is TGCGCCAGCAGCGCGCCGGGTACCTCCTACGAGCAGTACTTC.

This clone was counted only a few times. The rearrangement joins TRBV6-5 to TRBJ1-1; possible D gene TRBD1, 6 bases. The germline gives CDR1 MNHEY, CDR2 SVGAGI. This CDR3 is built from 15 residues. V was trimmed by 5 bases and J by 0 bases, leaving 13 bases between them. The CDR3 sequence is CASSKRTDLNTEAFF. DNA of the CDR3: TGTGCCAGCAGTAAACGGACAGATCTGAACACTGAAGCTTTCTTT.

About this clone itself: The identical CDR3 is also encoded by other nucleotide sequences in the sample. The rearrangement joins TRBV5-1 to TRBJ2-7; 7 bases are shared with TRBD1. Germline V gene lookup returns CDR1 SGHRS and CDR2 YFSETQ. Trimming at V came to 0 bases and at J to 6 bases, leaving 9 bases not matched to a gene. This CDR3 contains 15 residues. CDR3: CASSLGAGGVREQYF. The CDR3, as DNA: TGCGCCAGCAGCTTGGGGGCAGGGGGAGTCCGCGAGCAGTACTTC.

V gene TRBV28 combines with J gene TRBJ2-7; 7 nucleotides agree with TRBD1. In germline, CDR1 is MDHEN, CDR2 SYDVKM. CDR3 size: 18 residues. Trimming cost V 4 bases and J 4 bases; bases outside gene matches: 19. The CDR3 nucleotides read TGTGCCAGCAGTTCCTCCCCCACGACAGGGACGGTTGGATACGAGCAGTACTTC. Translating gives CASSSSPTTGTVGYEQYF.

The rearrangement uses TRBV13 and TRBJ2-5, with D perhaps matching TRBD2 (7 bases). The V end was cut by 4 bases, the J end by 9 bases, with 18 bases between. Germline CDR1 is PRHDT and CDR2 is FYEKMQ (reference sequence). The CDR3 runs to 14 residues. The CDR3 nucleotides read TGTGCCAGCAGCTCCGTTGACGGGGGGCGTCCCCAGTACTTC. Translation gives CASSSVDGGRPQYF.

The CDR3 region is CASSQEGGRSSYEQYF. In DNA form, the CDR3 reads TGCGCCAGCAGCCAAGAAGGCGGGAGGAGCTCCTACGAGCAGTACTTC. V and J are TRBV4-1 and TRBJ2-7, with 8 positions matching TRBD2. The CDR3 sequence is 16 residues long. Germline trimming cut 0 bases from V and 0 bases from J; bases unmatched to any gene: 4. Germline CDR1 and CDR2: MGHRA and YSYEKL.

V usage is TRBV28 and J usage is TRBJ1-3; D is uncertain. Germline V gene lookup returns CDR1 MDHEN and CDR2 SYDVKM. The length of the CDR3 is 14 residues. The V gene lost 4 bases and the J gene lost 7 bases, with 14 bases spanning the gap. The CDR3 is CASSSTDIRNTIYF. In nucleotides, the CDR3 is TGTGCCAGCAGTTCAACCGACATCAGGAACACCATATATTTT.

This chain links TRBV9 with TRBJ1-2; no clear D. CDR1 and CDR2 from the germline V gene are SGDLS and YYNGEE. The V gene lost 4 bases and the J gene lost 8 bases, with 21 bases spanning the gap. The CDR3 totals 15 residues. The CDR3 region is CASSPRGGYMGGYTF. The CDR3 DNA follows: TGTGCCAGCAGCCCCCGGGGAGGGTACATGGGAGGCTACACCTTC.

The V and J genes are TRBV2 and TRBJ1-1; D perhaps matches TRBD1 (5 bases). The CDR3 is made up of 16 amino acids. Germline CDR1 reads SNHLY; CDR2 reads FYNNEI. Trimming shortened V by 6 bases and J by 4 bases, and 21 bases separated the two germline ends. The CDR3 spells CASRTFTARVGTEAFF. The CDR3 nucleotides read TGTGCCAGCAGGACTTTCACGGCCAGGGTAGGCACTGAAGCTTTCTTT.

The rearrangement joins TRBV18 to TRBJ2-7; TRBD1 matches 8 bases. After removal of 11 bases from V and 3 bases from J, the junction contained 12 bases not matched to a gene. The CDR3 runs 14 residues. The germline V gene has CDR1 KGHSH and CDR2 LQKENI. CDR3 in amino acids: CASTYRGSVYEQYF. The CDR3 nucleotides are TGTGCCTCAACATACAGGGGGTCCGTCTACGAGCAGTACTTC.

The chain recombines TRBV5-1 with TRBJ1-6, with TRBD1 identical over 12 bases. The CDR3 spans 19 residues. The germline V gene encodes CDR1 SGHRS and CDR2 YFSETQ. Germline trimming cut 4 bases from V and 7 bases from J; bases unmatched to any gene: 15. The CDR3 coding sequence is TGCGCCAGCAGCGCCACCGGGACAGGGGGCATCTTTCGGAATTCACCCCTCCACTTT. Its protein is CASSATGTGGIFRNSPLHF.

The chain joins TRBV7-9 to TRBJ1-4, with TRBD1 identical over 9 bases. This CDR3 region has 16 residues. With V trimmed by 1 base and J by 0 bases, 0 bases remained unmatched. The germline V gene encodes CDR1 SEHNR and CDR2 FQNEAQ (reference sequence). This CDR3 reads CASSLGTGATNEKLFF. In DNA form, the CDR3 reads TGTGCCAGCAGCTTAGGGACAGGGGCAACTAATGAAAAACTGTTTTTT.

The chain recombines TRBV9 with TRBJ2-5, with TRBD2 matching over 7 bases. The CDR3 runs 14 residues. After removal of 3 bases from V and 4 bases from J, the junction contained 6 bases not matched to a gene. Per the germline V gene, CDR1 is SGDLS and CDR2 is YYNGEE. The CDR3 coding sequence is TGTGCCAGCAGCGGGAGCGGGACGCGAGAGACCCAGTACTTC. It translates to CASSGSGTRETQYF.

The rearrangement uses TRBV5-1 and TRBJ1-1; 8 nucleotides match TRBD1. This CDR3 spans 15 amino acids. Trimming cost V 1 base and J 1 base; bases outside gene matches: 3. Germline CDR1 and CDR2: SGHRS and YFSETQ. CDR3 sequence (DNA): TGCGCCAGCAGCTTGTGGACAGGGAAGAACACTGAAGCTTTCTTT. Translated: CASSLWTGKNTEAFF.

The chain links TRBV4-1 to TRBJ2-1, with 8 bases identical to TRBD1. This CDR3 spans 15 amino acids. The J segment lost 4 bases and the V segment lost 0 bases, leaving 2 bases of the junction unmatched. Germline assignment: CDR1 MGHRA and CDR2 YSYEKL. The CDR3 DNA is TGCGCCAGCAGCCAAGACAGGGGGCCTTACAATGAGCAGTTCTTC. Its protein product is CASSQDRGPYNEQFF.

The genes are TRBV4-1 and TRBJ2-2; TRBD2 is a possible D gene (6 bases). There are 17 residues in the CDR3. Looked up from germline, CDR1 is MGHRA and CDR2 is YSYEKL. The ends were cut back, 0 bases at V and 3 bases at J, with 14 bases in the middle. CDR3 nucleotides: TGCGCCAGCAGCCAAGAAGGGACTCTCGACCACACCGGGGAGCTGTTTTTT. This gives the protein CASSQEGTLDHTGELFF.

The rearrangement uses TRBV14 and TRBJ1-1; D is ambiguous. V was cut by 0 bases and J by 11 bases, with 13 bases left in between. The CDR3 extends over 13 amino acids. From germline, CDR1 is SGHDN and CDR2 FVKESK. The CDR3 loop is CASSQEGGPVAFF. The DNA of the CDR3 is TGTGCCAGCAGCCAAGAAGGCGGGCCGGTTGCTTTCTTT.

The rearrangement uses TRBV2 and TRBJ2-1; 10 nucleotides line up with TRBD2. The CDR3 is 16 amino acids. Germline CDR1 SNHLY, CDR2 FYNNEI. J lost 4 bases, V lost 3 bases, and 6 bases had no gene match. CDR3 in DNA: TGTGCCAGCAGTGACGCTAGCGGGAGCGGGTACAATGAGCAGTTCTTC. Translated, it gives CASSDASGSGYNEQFF.

The V and J genes are TRBV10-3 and TRBJ1-4, with D hard to call. CDR1 is ENHRY and CDR2 is SYGVKD in the germline V gene. This CDR3 is built from 15 residues. Trimming removed 6 bases at V and 0 bases at J, with 11 bases between. The CDR3 sequence is CAISPGAATNEKLFF. CDR3 DNA sequence: TGTGCCATCAGCCCGGGAGCTGCAACTAATGAAAAACTGTTTTTT.

The V gene is TRBV7-8, the J gene TRBJ1-1; D not resolved. Deletions cut 6 bases from V and 3 bases from J, with 11 bases between. Germline CDR1 and CDR2: SGHVS and FQNEAQ. The CDR3 is 13 residues long. CDR3 residues: CASSRRGDTEAFF. In nucleotides, the CDR3 is TGTGCCAGCAGTAGGCGGGGAGACACTGAAGCTTTCTTT.

This chain uses TRBV6-5 with TRBJ2-7; a weak D match, TRBD2 (6 bases). CDR3 length equals 14 residues. The ends were cut back, 5 bases at V and 6 bases at J, with 17 bases in the middle. The germline CDR1 and CDR2 sequences are MNHEY and SVGAGI. The CDR3 sequence is CASSGGTSPLEQYF. In DNA form, the CDR3 reads TGTGCCAGCAGTGGAGGGACTTCCCCTCTCGAGCAGTACTTC.